This T cell receptor beta chain was found in a study of radiation and T cells in renal cell carcinoma. The protocol was immunoSEQ multiplex PCR, while the TCRdb copy is restricted to in-frame clones and leaves out a portion. The sample has around 15,000 clones, roughly 50% seen once. Treatment here: 15 Gy SBRT to primary tumor, nephrectomy 4 weeks later. Germline V gives CDR1 SGDLS, CDR2 YYNGEE. This CDR3 is built from 16 residues. V lost 0 bases to trimming and J lost 3 bases, with 15 bases between them. This receptor was identified in a woman aged 55-69 years with renal cell carcinoma. The sequences come from tumor tissue, collected from a patient whose treatment included radiotherapy and nephrectomy. The chain employs TRBV9 and TRBJ1-2; no firm D call. The CDR3 protein is CASSVGPTDDYYGYTF. The CDR3 coding sequence is TGTGCCAGCAGCGTAGGCCCGACGGACGACTACTATGGCTACACCTTC.